These 8 T cell receptor beta chains came from one sample sequenced in a study of technical replicates of blood from a few donors. Some clones are missing from TCRdb's copy, which holds only in-frame ones; the method was immunoSEQ multiplex PCR. The sample records some 87,000 clones, about 96% being singletons. Sequencing was performed on T cells isolated from PBMCs. The source of these receptors is a human donor in good health.

This chain joins TRBV6-5 and TRBJ1-4, with D possibly matching TRBD1 (5 bases). Germline V gene data show CDR1 as MNHEY and CDR2 as SVGAGI. This CDR3 comprises 14 residues. Deletions cut 0 bases from V and 8 bases from J, with 10 bases between. CDR3 amino acids: CASSYSPRGEKLFF. CDR3 in DNA: TGTGCCAGCAGTTACTCCCCGCGGGGGGAAAAACTGTTTTTT.

This chain uses TRBV7-3 with TRBJ1-5; D call uncertain. Looked up from germline, CDR1 is SGHTA and CDR2 is FQGTGA. The CDR3 has 15 residues. V was clipped by 3 bases and J by 6 bases, with 15 bases between them. The CDR3 region is CASSLVGGEGQPQHF. The CDR3 nucleotides are TGTGCCAGCAGCTTGGTTGGCGGGGAAGGTCAGCCCCAGCATTTT.

This sequence joins TRBV7-2 and TRBJ1-3, with D possibly TRBD1 on 6 matching bases. Germline loops: CDR1 SGHTA, CDR2 FQGNSA. V was pared by 0 bases and J by 0 bases, with 12 bases between. This CDR3 has 17 residues. CDR3 sequence: CASSLAGQWSSGNTIYF. The CDR3 DNA sequence: TGTGCCAGCAGCTTAGCCGGACAGTGGAGCTCTGGAAACACCATATATTTT.

The rearrangement uses TRBV27 and TRBJ1-5, with D uncertain. From germline, CDR1 is MNHEY and CDR2 SMNVEV (reference sequence). The V and J ends lost 9 bases and 6 bases respectively, with 15 bases between them. The CDR3 has 13 residues. The CDR3 nucleotides are TGTGCCAGTGCAAGGGAGGCCGGTCAGCCCCAGCATTTT. Translating gives CASAREAGQPQHF.

The rearrangement joins TRBV19 to TRBJ1-1; 7 bases are a match to TRBD1. CDR3 size: 14 residues. J was trimmed by 7 bases and V by 5 bases; bases with no gene match: 10. The V gene's germline CDR1 is LNHDA and CDR2 SQIVND (reference sequence). CDR3 bases: TGTGCCAGTAGTGACAGGGAATTCTATAGTGAAGCTTTCTTT. Residues: CASSDREFYSEAFF.

The rearrangement links TRBV14 to TRBJ2-1; TRBD1 matches 8 bases. Germline-derived CDR1 and CDR2 are SGHDN and FVKESK. The CDR3 sequence is 13 residues long. The J segment lost 15 bases and the V segment lost 3 bases, leaving 10 bases of the junction unmatched. The CDR3 DNA follows: TGTGCCAGCAGCCATAGAGACAGGGGTAGAGGGTTCTTC. It specifies CASSHRDRGRGFF.

This clone appeared once. The V and J genes are TRBV5-1 and TRBJ1-1; D is uncertain. V was trimmed by 0 bases and J by 5 bases, leaving 14 bases between them. CDR1 is SGHRS and CDR2 is YFSETQ in the germline V gene. The CDR3 has 15 amino acids. The CDR3 DNA reads TGCGCCAGCAGCTTGGAGAGCGCCATGAGGACTGAAGCTTTCTTT. Translated: CASSLESAMRTEAFF.

The chain is built from TRBV30 and TRBJ2-5, with 9 nucleotides matching TRBD2. The CDR3 spans 13 residues. Germline V gene sequence: CDR1 GTSNPN, CDR2 SVGIG (reference sequence). After removal of 3 bases from V and 4 bases from J, the junction contained 3 bases not matched to a gene. This CDR3 reads CAWRLAGIETQYF. CDR3 nucleotides: TGTGCCTGGAGACTAGCGGGTATAGAGACCCAGTACTTC.